This T cell receptor beta chain was found in a study of cytomegalovirus exposure and HLA in healthy donors. For the study at large: A prior analysis found roughly 110 million unique TCR beta sequences from 150 million to 200 million T cells.

Donors consisted of healthy bone marrow donors. Germline-derived CDR1 and CDR2 are SGHTA and FQGNSA. The CDR3 runs 16 residues. Germline trimming cut 5 bases from V and 1 base from J; bases unmatched to any gene: 9. Points from the study as a whole: Later analysis identified around 15,000 TCR beta sequences associated with HLA alleles, using a false discovery rate threshold of 0.05.

Turning to this clone: Antigen specificity is unknown.

PCR primers comprised 60 Vbeta and 13 Jbeta primers. Methods used by the authors: A later analysis counted tens of millions of unique TCR beta chains, about 10 million shared. Generated by immunoSEQ multiplex PCR, the TCRdb table keeps only in-frame clones and is missing some. D and trimming were read from the DNA, whereas the V and J calls and clone size are those reported in that table. The table lists about 180,000 clones, around three quarters of them singletons. The sequence came from a man aged 35 to 55 in good health and CMV-seronegative. What was sequenced was PBMCs. The rearrangement joins TRBV7-2 to TRBJ2-3; TRBD2 matches 7 bases. Here the CDR3 reads CASSVRRAGGTDTQYF. The CDR3 DNA is TGTGCCAGCAGCGTACGTCGGGCGGGGGGCACAGATACGCAGTATTTT. Complete variable domain (other parts from reference TRBV7-2 and TRBJ2-3): GAGVSQSPSNKVTEKGKDVELRCDPISGHTALYWYRQSLGQGLEFLIYFQGNSAPDKSGLPSDRFSAERTGGSVSTLTIQRTQQEDSAVYLCASSVRRAGGTDTQYFGPGTRLTVL.